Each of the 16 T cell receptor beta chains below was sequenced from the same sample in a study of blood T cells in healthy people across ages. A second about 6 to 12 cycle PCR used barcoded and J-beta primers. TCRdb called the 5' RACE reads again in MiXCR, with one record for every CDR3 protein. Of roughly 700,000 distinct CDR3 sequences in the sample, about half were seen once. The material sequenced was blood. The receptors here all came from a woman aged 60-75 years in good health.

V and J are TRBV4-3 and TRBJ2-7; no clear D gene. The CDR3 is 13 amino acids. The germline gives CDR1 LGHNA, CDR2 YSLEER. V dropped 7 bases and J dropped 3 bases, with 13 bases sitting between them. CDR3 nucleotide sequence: TGCGCCAGCATACGGCTAATATGCTACGAGCAGTACTTC. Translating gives CASIRLICYEQYF.

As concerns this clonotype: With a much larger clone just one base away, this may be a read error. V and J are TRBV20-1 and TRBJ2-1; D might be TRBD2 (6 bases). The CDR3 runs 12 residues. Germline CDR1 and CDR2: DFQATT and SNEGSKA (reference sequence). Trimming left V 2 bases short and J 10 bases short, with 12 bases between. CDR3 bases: TGCAGTGCTAGACGGGGGTCCTACGAGCAGTTCTTC. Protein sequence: CSARRGSYEQFF.

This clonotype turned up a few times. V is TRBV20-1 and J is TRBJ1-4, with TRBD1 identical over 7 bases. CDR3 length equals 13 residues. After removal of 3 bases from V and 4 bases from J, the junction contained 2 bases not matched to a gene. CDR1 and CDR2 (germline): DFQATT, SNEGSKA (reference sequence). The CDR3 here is CSARGQSNEKLFF. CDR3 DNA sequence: TGCAGTGCTAGGGGACAGAGTAATGAAAAACTGTTTTTT.

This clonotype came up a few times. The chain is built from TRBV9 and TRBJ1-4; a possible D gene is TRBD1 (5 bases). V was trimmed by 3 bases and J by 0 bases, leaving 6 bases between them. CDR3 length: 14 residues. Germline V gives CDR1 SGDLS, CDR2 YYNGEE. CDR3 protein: CASSGGTTNEKLFF. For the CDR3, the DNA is TGTGCCAGCAGCGGGGGGACAACTAATGAAAAACTGTTTTTT.

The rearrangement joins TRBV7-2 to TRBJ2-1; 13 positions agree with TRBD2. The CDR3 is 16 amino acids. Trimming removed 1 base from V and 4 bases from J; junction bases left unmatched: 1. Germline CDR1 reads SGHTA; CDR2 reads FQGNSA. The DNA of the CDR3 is TGTGCCAGCAGCTTAGGACTAGCGGGAGGTTACAATGAGCAGTTCTTC. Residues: CASSLGLAGGYNEQFF.

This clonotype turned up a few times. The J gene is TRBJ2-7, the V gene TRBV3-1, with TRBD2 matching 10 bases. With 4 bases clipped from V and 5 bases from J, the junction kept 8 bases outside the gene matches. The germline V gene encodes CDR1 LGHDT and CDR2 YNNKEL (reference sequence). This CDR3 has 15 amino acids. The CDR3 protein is CASSPTSGRANEQYF. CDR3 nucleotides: TGTGCCAGCAGCCCAACGAGCGGGAGGGCTAACGAGCAGTACTTC.

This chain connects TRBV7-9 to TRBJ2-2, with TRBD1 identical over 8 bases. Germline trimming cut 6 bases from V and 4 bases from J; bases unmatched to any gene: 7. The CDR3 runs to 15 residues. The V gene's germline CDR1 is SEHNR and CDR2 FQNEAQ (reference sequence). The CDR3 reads CASSRQGISTGELFF. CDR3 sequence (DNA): TGTGCCAGCAGTCGACAGGGGATTAGCACCGGGGAGCTGTTTTTT.

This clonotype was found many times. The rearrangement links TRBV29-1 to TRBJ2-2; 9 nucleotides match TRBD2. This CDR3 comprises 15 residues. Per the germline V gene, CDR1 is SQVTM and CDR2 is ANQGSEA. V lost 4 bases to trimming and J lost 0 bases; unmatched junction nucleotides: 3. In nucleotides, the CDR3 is TGCAGCGTTGGACTAGCGGCAACGAACACCGGGGAGCTGTTTTTT. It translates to CSVGLAATNTGELFF.

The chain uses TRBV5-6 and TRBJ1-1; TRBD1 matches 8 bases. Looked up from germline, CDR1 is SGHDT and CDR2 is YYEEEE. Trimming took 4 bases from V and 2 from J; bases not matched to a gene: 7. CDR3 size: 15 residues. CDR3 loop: CASSLKDRANTEAFF. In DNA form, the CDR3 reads TGTGCCAGCAGCCTTAAGGACAGGGCTAACACTGAAGCTTTCTTT.

The CDR3 coding sequence is TGTGCCAGCACCGTTGTTGCTTACGAGCAGTACTTC. It translates to CASTVVAYEQYF. The chain joins TRBV6-1 to TRBJ2-7; D is ambiguous. Germline assignment: CDR1 MNHNS and CDR2 SASEGT. The CDR3 covers 12 residues. V was pared by 7 bases and J by 4 bases, with 11 bases between.

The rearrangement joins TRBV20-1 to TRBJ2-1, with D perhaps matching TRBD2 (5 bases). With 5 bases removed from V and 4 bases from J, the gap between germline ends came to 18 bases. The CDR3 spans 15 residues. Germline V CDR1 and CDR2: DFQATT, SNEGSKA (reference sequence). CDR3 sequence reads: CSAQVRRVRYNEQFF. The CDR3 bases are TGCAGTGCTCAAGTACGGCGGGTTAGGTACAATGAGCAGTTCTTC.

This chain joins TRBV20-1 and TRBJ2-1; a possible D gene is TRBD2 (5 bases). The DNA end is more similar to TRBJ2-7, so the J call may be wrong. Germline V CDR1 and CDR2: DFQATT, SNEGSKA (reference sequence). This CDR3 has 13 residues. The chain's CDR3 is CSASQDSYNEQYF. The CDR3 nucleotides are TGCAGTGCCTCCCAGGACTCCTACAATGAGCAGTACTTC.

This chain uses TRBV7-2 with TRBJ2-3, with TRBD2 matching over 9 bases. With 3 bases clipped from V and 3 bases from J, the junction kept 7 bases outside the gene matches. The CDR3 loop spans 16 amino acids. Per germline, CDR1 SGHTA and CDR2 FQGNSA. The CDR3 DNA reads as TGTGCCAGCAGCTTCACAGCGGGGGGAGGAACAGATACGCAGTATTTT. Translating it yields CASSFTAGGGTDTQYF.

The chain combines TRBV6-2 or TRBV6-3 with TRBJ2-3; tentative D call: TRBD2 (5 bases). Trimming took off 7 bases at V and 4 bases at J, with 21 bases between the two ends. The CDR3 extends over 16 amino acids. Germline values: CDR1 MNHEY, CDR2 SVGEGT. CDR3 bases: TGTGCCAGCATAGGTGGTCGAGGGTGGAGGCCAGATACGCAGTATTTT. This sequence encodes CASIGGRGWRPDTQYF.

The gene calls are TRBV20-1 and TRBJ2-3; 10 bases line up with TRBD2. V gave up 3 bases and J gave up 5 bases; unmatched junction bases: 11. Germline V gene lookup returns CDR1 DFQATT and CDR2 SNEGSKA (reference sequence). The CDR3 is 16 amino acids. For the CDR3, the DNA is TGCAGTGCTAGTGGTCTAGCGGGAGCCCCGGTAGATACGCAGTATTTT. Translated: CSASGLAGAPVDTQYF.

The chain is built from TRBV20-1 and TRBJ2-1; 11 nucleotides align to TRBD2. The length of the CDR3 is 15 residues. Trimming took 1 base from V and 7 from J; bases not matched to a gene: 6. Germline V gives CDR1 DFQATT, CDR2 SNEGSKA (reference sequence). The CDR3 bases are TGCAGTGCTAGAGTTCCACTAGCGGGAGCGAATGAGCAGTTCTTC. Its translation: CSARVPLAGANEQFF.